This T cell receptor (beta chain) was retrieved from a study of T cells in severe cutaneous drug reactions. On the study more broadly: Patients came from Taiwan, Thailand and a European registry, 2011 to 2018. Blister fluids or cells and PBMC were collected from patients in acute or recovery stage.

Study-level points and caveats: All seven CBZ-SJS/TEN blister samples shared a public TCRbeta CDR3 at mean roughly 14%.

This clonotype ranks as large (0.1 to 1%) in terms of frequency. Its matching antigen is unknown. The patients sequenced had a carbamazepine-induced Stevens-Johnson syndrome or toxic epidermal necrolysis reaction. CDR3 length equals 12 residues. Per germline, CDR1 SNHLY and CDR2 FYNNEI. Bulk and single-cell libraries used iRepertoire multiplex PCR with TCR subtype-specific primers. Input for bulk TCR libraries: roughly 90-550 ng RNA per sample. TCRdb processed the multiplex PCR reads again and assigns one entry to each CDR3 protein, with no DNA. The specimen's table records about 8,300 distinct CDR3 sequences.

The receptor was derived from a human donor with a severe cutaneous adverse drug reaction. The chain has TRBV2 and TRBJ1-2; TCRdb names TRBD1, which stays unverified in the absence of DNA. Sequences were obtained from cells from a skin blister. The CDR3 is CASTGQNYGYTF.